The rows below give T cell receptor beta chains drawn from one sample of a study of blood T cell repertoires in COVID-19. Generated by immunoSEQ multiplex PCR, the TCRdb table keeps only in-frame clones and is missing some. The sample contains about 8,500 clones, around nine tenths of which appear only once. The sample taken for sequencing was peripheral blood. These receptors originate from a human donor with active COVID-19. The donor label of this sample is uncertain. Each CDR3 is given with its conserved first and last residue. Clone size, where shown, is once, few, many, or a class for clones that have expanded.

clone size	V gene	J gene	CDR3 protein
-	TRBV4-1	TRBJ2-2	CASSQDKAGGTGELFF
-	TRBV7-9	TRBJ2-2	CASSSTGTGELFF
-	TRBV7-2	TRBJ2-5	CASSLVTGQETQYF
-	TRBV5-1	TRBJ2-7	CASSPGAGRAYEQYF
-	TRBV18	TRBJ2-1	CASSPPSTLANEQFF
few	TRBV21-1	TRBJ1-5	CASSKGGGQNQPQHF
-	TRBV7-2	TRBJ1-1	CASSTLGQANTEAFF
-	TRBV3-1/TRBV3-2	TRBJ2-1	CASSQDQAGLNEQFF
-	TRBV7-3	TRBJ1-4	CASSLRTGRPNEKLFF
-	TRBV23-1	TRBJ1-2	CASSQSFRQRPPKLGYTF
-	TRBV6-1	TRBJ2-7	CASSVTGGQGAVEQYF
-	TRBV7-9	TRBJ1-5	CASGGNQPQHF
-	TRBV7-6	TRBJ2-6	CASSPRGGMKSGANVLTF
few	TRBV10-3	TRBJ2-1	CAISESGTSGRATYNEQFF
-	TRBV15	TRBJ2-3	CATSASQAPPSDTQYF
-	TRBV11-2	TRBJ2-3	CASSLWDSLTDTQYF
-	TRBV28	TRBJ1-5	CASSLPPSGQGMGQPQHF
few	TRBV7-8	TRBJ1-6	CASSAYTGSDSPLHF
once	TRBV19	TRBJ1-5	CASSTTPYSNQPQHF
-	TRBV9	TRBJ1-4	CASSVGGGNEKLFF
-	TRBV9	TRBJ2-5	CASSITGGIQETQYF
-	TRBV20-1	TRBJ2-1	CSAGDRDNEQFF
few	TRBV27	TRBJ1-1	CASSLGGGTEAFF
-	TRBV12-3/TRBV12-4	TRBJ2-1	CASRTGFRGEQFF
-	TRBV7-6	TRBJ1-2	CASSPSGMGYGYTF
-	TRBV4-2	TRBJ2-1	CASSRGTSGDVHEQFF
-	TRBV12-5	TRBJ2-3	CASGFGQVFTDTQYF
-	TRBV19	TRBJ1-2	CASSGDRAFYGYTF
-	TRBV19	TRBJ1-5	CASSRRPGQGTDNLNQPQHF
once	TRBV9	TRBJ2-5	CASSVRPQETQYF
once	TRBV9	TRBJ2-3	CASSPRTSGSGRTTDTQYF
-	TRBV5-8	TRBJ2-7	CASSLGQGLSYEQYF
few	TRBV4-1	TRBJ1-1	CASSYRGLSEAFF
-	TRBV7-2	TRBJ1-2	CASSLARGPNYGYTF
once	TRBV5-8	TRBJ1-5	CASTGDAYSNQPQHF
few	TRBV10-3	TRBJ1-5	CAISNSNQPQHF
once	TRBV6-4	TRBJ2-3	CASSVTSGGTDTQYF
-	TRBV2	TRBJ2-1	CASSRGQYNEQFF
-	TRBV5-1	TRBJ1-3	CASSYRDSPGNTIYF
-	TRBV9	TRBJ2-1	CASSVEGLARNEQFF
-	TRBV6-5	TRBJ2-7	CASSPEGESYEQYF
-	TRBV5-1	TRBJ1-1	CASSFGGATEAFF
once	TRBV29-1	TRBJ2-3	CSVALATGGLTDTQYF
-	TRBV24-1	TRBJ2-7	CATSDFSRQIDYYEQYF
-	TRBV27	TRBJ1-5	CASSRTGESPQHF
-	TRBV18	TRBJ2-4	CASSPLWTAPGLAAPQGKNIQYF
-	TRBV4-2	TRBJ1-2	CASSQDPRPGRGDGYTF
-	TRBV6-4	TRBJ2-3	CASSDSSGGATDTQYF
-	TRBV9	TRBJ2-2	CASKGAGANTGELFF
once	TRBV7-7	TRBJ2-2	CASSLGANTGELFF
few	TRBV7-6	TRBJ2-5	CASSAVQGLGETQYF